This T cell receptor (beta chain) was captured by sequencing in a study of Ad26.COV2.S vaccination and SARS-CoV-2 variants. The study, taken as a whole, reports: Analytic work on TCR breadth and depth might have understated the full extent of total T cell responses.

Comments on this clone: The antigen remains undetermined.

Assay: immunoSEQ multiplex PCR; the TCRdb copy retains only in-frame clones and omits some. The sample holds about 350,000 clones, 92% seen once. Germline CDR1 reads MNHNY; CDR2 reads SVGAGI (reference sequence). CDR3 length: 16 amino acids. V dropped 0 bases and J dropped 2 bases, with 8 bases sitting between them. The sample in question was peripheral blood, obtained after recovery from COVID-19. This receptor was identified in a human donor who had recovered from COVID-19. The chain couples TRBV6-6 to TRBJ2-6, with D maybe TRBD2 (5 bases). The CDR3, as DNA: TGTGCCAGCAGTTACTCGAGCGGTCCTGGGGCCAACGTCCTGACTTTC. This codes for CASSYSSGPGANVLTF.